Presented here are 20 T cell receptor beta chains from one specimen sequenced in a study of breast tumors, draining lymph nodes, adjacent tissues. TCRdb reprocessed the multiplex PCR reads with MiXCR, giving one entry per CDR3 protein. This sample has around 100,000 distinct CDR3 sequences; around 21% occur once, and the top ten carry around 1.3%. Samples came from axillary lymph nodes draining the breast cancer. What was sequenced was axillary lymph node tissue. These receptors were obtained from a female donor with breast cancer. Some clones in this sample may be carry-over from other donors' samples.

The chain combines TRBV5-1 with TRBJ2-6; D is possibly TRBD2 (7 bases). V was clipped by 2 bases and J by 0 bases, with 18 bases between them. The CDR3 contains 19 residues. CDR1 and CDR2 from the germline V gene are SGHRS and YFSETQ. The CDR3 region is CASSFAGAGVSSGANVLTF. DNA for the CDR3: TGCGCCAGCAGCTTCGCGGGGGCGGGGGTGAGCTCTGGGGCCAACGTCCTGACTTTC.

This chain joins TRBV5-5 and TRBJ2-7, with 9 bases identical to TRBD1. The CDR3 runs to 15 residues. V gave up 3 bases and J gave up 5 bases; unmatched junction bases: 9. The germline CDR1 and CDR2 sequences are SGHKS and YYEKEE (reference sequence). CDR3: CASSSTPGTGNEQYF. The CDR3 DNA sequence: TGTGCCAGCAGCTCAACCCCCGGGACAGGGAACGAGCAGTACTTC.

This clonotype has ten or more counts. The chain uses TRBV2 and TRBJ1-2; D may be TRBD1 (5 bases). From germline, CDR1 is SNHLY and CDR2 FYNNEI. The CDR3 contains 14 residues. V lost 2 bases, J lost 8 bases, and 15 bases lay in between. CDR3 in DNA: TGTGCCAGCAGTGAATTTCAGGGCGTGGGAGGCTACACCTTC. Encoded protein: CASSEFQGVGGYTF. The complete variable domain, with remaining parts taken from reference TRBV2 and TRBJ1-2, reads EPEVTQTPSHQVTQMGQEVILRCVPISNHLYFYWYRQILGQKVEFLVSFYNNEISEKSEIFDDQFSVERPDGSNFTLKIRSTKLEDSAMYFCASSEFQGVGGYTFGSGTRLTVV.

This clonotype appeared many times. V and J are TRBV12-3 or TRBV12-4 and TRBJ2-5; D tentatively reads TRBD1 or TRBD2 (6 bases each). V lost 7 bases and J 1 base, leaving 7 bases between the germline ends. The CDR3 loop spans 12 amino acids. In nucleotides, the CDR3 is TGTGCCAGCACGGGGGCCCAAGAGACCCAGTACTTC. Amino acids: CASTGAQETQYF.

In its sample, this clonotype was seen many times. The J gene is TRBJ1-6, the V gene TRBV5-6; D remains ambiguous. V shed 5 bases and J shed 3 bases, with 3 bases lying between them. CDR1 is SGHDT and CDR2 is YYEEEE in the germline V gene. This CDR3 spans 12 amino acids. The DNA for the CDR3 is TGTGCCAGCAGACGCTATAATTCACCCCTCCACTTT. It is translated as CASRRYNSPLHF.

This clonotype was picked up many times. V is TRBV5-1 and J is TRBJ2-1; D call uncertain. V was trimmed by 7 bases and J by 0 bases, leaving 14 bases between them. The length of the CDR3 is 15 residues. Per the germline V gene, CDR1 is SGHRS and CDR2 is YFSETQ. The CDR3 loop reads CASSFVSSSYNEQFF. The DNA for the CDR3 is TGCGCCAGCTCCTTTGTGTCGAGCTCCTACAATGAGCAGTTCTTC.

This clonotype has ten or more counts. The chain's CDR3 is CASSPAADYGYTF. In DNA form, the CDR3 reads TGTGCCAGCAGCCCCGCGGCGGACTATGGCTACACCTTC. The chain has TRBV3-1 and TRBJ1-2; D is ambiguous. From germline, CDR1 is LGHDT and CDR2 YNNKEL (reference sequence). The CDR3 runs 13 residues. The V end lost 4 bases, the J end lost 3 bases, and 9 bases lay between the germline ends.

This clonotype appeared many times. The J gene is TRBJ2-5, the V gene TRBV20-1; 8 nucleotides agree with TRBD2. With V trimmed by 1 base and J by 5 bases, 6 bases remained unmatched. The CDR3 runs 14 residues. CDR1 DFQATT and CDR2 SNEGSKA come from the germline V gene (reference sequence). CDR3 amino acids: CSARVRTSRETQYF. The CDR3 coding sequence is TGCAGTGCTAGAGTTAGGACTAGCAGGGAGACCCAGTACTTC.

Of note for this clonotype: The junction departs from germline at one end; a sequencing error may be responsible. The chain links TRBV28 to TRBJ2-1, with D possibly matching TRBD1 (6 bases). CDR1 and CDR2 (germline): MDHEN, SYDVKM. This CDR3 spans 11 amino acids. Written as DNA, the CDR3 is TGTGCCAGCAGTTTAAGTTGGGGGCAGTTATTC. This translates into CASSLSWGQLF.

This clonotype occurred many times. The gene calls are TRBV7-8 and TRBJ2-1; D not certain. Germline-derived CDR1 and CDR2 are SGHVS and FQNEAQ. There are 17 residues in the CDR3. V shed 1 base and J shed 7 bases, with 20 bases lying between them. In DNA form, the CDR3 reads TGTGCCAGCAGCTTAGGGCTCCAGTCGGCAGCAAGAAATGAGCAGTTCTTC. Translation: CASSLGLQSAARNEQFF.

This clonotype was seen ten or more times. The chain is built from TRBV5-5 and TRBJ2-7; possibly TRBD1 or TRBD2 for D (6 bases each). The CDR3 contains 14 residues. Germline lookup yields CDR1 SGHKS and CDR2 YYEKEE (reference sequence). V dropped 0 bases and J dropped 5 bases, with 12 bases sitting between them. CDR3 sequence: CASSLGFGGNEQYF. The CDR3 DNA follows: TGTGCCAGCAGCTTGGGTTTCGGGGGCAACGAGCAGTACTTC.

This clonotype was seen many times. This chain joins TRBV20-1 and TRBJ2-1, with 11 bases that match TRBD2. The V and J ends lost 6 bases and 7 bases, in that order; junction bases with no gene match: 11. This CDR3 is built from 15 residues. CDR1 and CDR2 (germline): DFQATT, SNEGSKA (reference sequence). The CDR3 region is CSAFISGGAGNEQFF. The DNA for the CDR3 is TGCAGTGCCTTTATTAGCGGGGGGGCCGGGAATGAGCAGTTCTTC.

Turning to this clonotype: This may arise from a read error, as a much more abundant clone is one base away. The CDR3, as DNA: TGTGCCAGTAGTATTTTTCAGGATGGGAACTATGGCTACACCTTC. Translated, it gives CASSIFQDGNYGYTF. The J gene is TRBJ1-2, the V gene TRBV19; D is uncertain. Germline CDR1 is LNHDA and CDR2 is SQIVND (reference sequence). The CDR3 is 15 residues long. With 3 bases removed from V and 2 bases from J, the gap between germline ends came to 13 bases.

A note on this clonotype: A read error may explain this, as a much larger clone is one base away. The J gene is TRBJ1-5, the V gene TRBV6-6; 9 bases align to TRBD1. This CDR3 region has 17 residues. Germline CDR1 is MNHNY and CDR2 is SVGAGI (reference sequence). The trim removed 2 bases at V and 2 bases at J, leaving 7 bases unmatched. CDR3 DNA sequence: TGTGCCAGCAGTTACCGGACAGGGGACGAGGGCAATCAGCCCCAGCATTTT. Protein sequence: CASSYRTGDEGNQPQHF.

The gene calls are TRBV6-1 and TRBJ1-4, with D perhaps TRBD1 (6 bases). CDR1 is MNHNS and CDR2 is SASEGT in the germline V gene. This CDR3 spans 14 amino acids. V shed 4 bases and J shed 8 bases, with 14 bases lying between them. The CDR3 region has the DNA TGTGCCAGCAGTGTTGTACAGGGTCAAGAAAAACTGTTTTTT. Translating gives CASSVVQGQEKLFF.

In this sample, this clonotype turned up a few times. In DNA, the CDR3 is TGTGCCAGCAGCTTGACCTATAGACTAGCGGGGGGCACAGATACGCAGTATTTT. Protein: CASSLTYRLAGGTDTQYF. The J gene is TRBJ2-3, the V gene TRBV5-6, with 12 bases matching TRBD2. Trimming took 1 base from V and 1 from J; bases not matched to a gene: 7. Germline CDR1 reads SGHDT; CDR2 reads YYEEEE. CDR3 length equals 18 residues.

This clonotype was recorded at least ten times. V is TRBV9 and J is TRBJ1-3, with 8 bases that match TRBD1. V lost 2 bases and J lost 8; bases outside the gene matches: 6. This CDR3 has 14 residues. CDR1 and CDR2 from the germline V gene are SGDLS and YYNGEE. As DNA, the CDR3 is TGTGCCAGCAGCGTCGGACAGGGACGGGACACCATATATTTT. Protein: CASSVGQGRDTIYF.

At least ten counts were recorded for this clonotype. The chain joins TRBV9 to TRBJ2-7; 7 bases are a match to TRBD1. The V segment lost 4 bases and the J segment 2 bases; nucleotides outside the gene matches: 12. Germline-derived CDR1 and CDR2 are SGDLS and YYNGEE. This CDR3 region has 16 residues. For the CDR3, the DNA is TGTGCCAGCAGCCCTCTCCGGGACAGACATACCTACGAGCAGTACTTC. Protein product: CASSPLRDRHTYEQYF. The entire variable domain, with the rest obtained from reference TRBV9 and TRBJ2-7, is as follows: DSGVTQTPKHLITATGQRVTLRCSPRSGDLSVYWYQQSLDQGLQFLIQYYNGEERAKGNILERFSAQQFPDLHSELNLSSLELGDSALYFCASSPLRDRHTYEQYFGPGTRLTVT.

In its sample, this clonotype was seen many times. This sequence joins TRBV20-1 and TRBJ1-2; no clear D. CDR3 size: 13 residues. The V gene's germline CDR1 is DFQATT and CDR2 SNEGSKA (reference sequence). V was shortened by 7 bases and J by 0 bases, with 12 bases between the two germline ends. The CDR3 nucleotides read TGCAGTGGGAACGGCCCTACTAACTATGGCTACACCTTC. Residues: CSGNGPTNYGYTF.

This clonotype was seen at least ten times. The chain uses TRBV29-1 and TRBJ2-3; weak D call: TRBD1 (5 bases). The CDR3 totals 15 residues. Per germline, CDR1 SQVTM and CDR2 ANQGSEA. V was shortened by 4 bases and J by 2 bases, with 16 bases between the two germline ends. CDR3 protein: CSVVIGDSSTDTQYF. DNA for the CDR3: TGCAGCGTTGTGATCGGCGACAGCTCCACAGATACGCAGTATTTT.